Described below is a single T cell receptor (beta chain) sequence and its context. Its antigen is unknown. Base qualities are not provided; no much larger clone lies one nucleotide away. Flow cytometry had shown CD8+CD57+ cell expansion in the patients selected for sequencing. Every patient had severe acquired aplastic anemia, diagnosed using the International Study of Aplastic Anemia and Agranulocytosis and Camitta criteria. Patients had received no therapy at the time of blood sampling. TCR repertoires of sorted CD4+ and CD8+ blood T cells from severe aplastic anemia patients and healthy subjects were deep-sequenced in the study. Patients were enrolled in the USA under clinicaltrials.gov protocols 00001620, 01623167, 00001397, 00071045, 00081523 and 00961064. Ficoll-Paque density gradient centrifugation was used to isolate peripheral blood mononuclear cells. Before DNA extraction, CD4+ and CD8+ T cells were sorted by FACS or by magnetic beads.

This entry is derived from a study of CD8+CD57+ T cells in acquired aplastic anemia listed by TCRdb under 2018. In terms of the full investigation: DNA extracted from sorted CD4+ and CD8+ cells had a mean of about 3.3 ug, with a range of roughly 0.2 to 27.4 ug. A CD8+CD57+ expansion meant a frequency higher than the mean frequency seen in healthy subjects.

On the study overall, not on this receptor specifically: Between patients and healthy controls, no significant difference in CD8+ Simpson's diversity was found (P=0.060). Around 30 CD8+ CDR3 sequences were shared between patients and controls but appeared highly expressed in patients and within their immunodominant clones.

TCR beta VDJ combination and CDR3 sequence profiling used genomic DNA as the template. An Illumina HiSeq 2000 was used for TCR repertoire sequencing. The original pipeline was this. TRBV/TRBJ rearrangement plots, CDR3 size and DJ length profiles, and Simpson's diversity index were used to assess repertoires. The immunodominant clone was defined as the most abundant DNA sequence in deep sequencing data. CDR3 amino acid sequences were checked for sharing between subjects and were compared against published repertoires and the VDJdb database. The public reads were run again by TCRdb, first through fastp at Q25 and then through MiXCR, and only productive beta chains were kept. Duplicate CDR3 protein sequences are folded into a single record with the most common DNA and genes. The V and J calls and clone size are TCRdb's, not the authors'. This sample comprises roughly 61,000 distinct CDR3 sequences, roughly 60% of them detected only once. The top ten clones comprise approximately 15% of the sample.

Trimmed from V: 6 bases; trimmed from J: 4 bases; junction bases lacking a gene match: 4. Looking up the germline V gene yields CDR1 KGHDR and CDR2 SFDVKD. The CDR3 contains 13 residues, cysteine and phenylalanine counted. Only the CDR3 DNA is retained, 39 bases long and in frame from the first base. This receptor was identified in a human donor with aplastic anemia. The specimen sequenced was sorted CD4+, CD8+, or CD8+CD57+ T cells (not recorded which) from PBMCs. This chain is built from TRBV24-1 and TRBJ1-1; TRBD1 aligns with 7 central bases. The CDR3: CATSRDSLTEAFF. The nucleotide sequence reads as follows: TGTGCCACCAGTCGGGACAGTCTCACTGAAGCTTTCTTT.